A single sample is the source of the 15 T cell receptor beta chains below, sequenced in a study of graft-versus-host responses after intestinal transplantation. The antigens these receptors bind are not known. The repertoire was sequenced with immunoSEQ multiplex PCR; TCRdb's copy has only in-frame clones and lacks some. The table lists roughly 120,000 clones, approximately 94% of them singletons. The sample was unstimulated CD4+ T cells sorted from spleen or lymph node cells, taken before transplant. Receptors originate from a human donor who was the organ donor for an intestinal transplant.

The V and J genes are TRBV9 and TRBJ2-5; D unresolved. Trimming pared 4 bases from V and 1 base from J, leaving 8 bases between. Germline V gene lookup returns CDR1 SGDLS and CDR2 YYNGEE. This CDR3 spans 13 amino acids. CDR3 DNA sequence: TGTGCCAGCAGCCTGGGCCTCCAAGAGACCCAGTACTTC. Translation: CASSLGLQETQYF. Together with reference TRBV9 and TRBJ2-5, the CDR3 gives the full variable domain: DSGVTQTPKHLITATGQRVTLRCSPRSGDLSVYWYQQSLDQGLQFLIQYYNGEERAKGNILERFSAQQFPDLHSELNLSSLELGDSALYFCASSLGLQETQYFGPGTRLLVL.

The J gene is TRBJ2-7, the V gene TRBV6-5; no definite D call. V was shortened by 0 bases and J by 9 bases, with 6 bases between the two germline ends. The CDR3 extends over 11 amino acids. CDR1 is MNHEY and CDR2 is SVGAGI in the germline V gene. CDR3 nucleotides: TGTGCCAGCAGTTACTCAAACACGCAGTACTTC. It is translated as CASSYSNTQYF.

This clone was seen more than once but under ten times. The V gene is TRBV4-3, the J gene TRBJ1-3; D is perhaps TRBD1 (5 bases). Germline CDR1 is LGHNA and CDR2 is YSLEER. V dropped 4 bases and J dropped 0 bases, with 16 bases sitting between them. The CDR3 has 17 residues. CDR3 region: CASSREAGTNSGNTIYF. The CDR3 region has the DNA TGCGCCAGCAGCCGAGAGGCAGGGACTAACTCTGGAAACACCATATATTTT.

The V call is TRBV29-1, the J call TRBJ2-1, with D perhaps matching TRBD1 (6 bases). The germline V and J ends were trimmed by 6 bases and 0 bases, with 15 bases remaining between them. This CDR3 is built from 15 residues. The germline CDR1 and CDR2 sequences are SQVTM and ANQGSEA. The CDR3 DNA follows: TGCAGCGTCGAGGGGGACCCCAGCTCCTACAATGAGCAGTTCTTC. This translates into CSVEGDPSSYNEQFF.

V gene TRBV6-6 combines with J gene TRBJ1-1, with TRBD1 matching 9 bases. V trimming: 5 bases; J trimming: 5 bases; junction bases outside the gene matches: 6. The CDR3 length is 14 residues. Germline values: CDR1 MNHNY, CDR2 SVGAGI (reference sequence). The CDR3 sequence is CASSRGQGGTEAFF. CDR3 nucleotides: TGTGCCAGCAGTCGGGGACAGGGAGGAACTGAAGCTTTCTTT.

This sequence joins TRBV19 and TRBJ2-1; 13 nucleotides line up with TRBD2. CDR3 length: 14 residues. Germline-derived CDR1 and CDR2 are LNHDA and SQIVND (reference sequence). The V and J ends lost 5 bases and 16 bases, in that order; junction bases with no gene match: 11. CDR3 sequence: CASSPNGLAGDAFF. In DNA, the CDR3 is TGTGCCAGTAGTCCGAACGGACTAGCGGGAGACGCCTTCTTC.

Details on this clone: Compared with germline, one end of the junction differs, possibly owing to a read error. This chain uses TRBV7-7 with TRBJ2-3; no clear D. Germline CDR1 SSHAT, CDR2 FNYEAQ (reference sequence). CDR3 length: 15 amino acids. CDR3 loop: CASSSRALGTDTQYF. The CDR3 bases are TGTGCTAGCAGCTCCCGGGCCCTGGGAACAGATACGCAGTATTTT.

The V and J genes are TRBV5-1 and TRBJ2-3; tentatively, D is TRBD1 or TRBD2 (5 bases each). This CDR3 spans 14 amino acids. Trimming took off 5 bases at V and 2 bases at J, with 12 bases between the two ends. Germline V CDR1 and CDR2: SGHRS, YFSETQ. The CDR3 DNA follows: TGCGCCAGCAGAACGGGACCACCCACAGATACGCAGTATTTT. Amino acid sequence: CASRTGPPTDTQYF.

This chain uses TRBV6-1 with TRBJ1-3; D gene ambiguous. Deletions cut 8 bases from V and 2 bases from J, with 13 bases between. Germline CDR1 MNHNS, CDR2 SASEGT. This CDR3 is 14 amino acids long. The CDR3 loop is CASSVSSAGNTIYF. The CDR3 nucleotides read TGTGCCAGCTCAGTATCGTCTGCTGGAAACACCATATATTTT.

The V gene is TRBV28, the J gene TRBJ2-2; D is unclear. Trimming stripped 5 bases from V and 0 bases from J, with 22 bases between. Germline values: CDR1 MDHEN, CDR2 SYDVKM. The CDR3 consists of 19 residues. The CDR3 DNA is TGTGCCAGCAGTAACCCTGTGGCAGTCAACAACGCGAACACCGGGGAGCTGTTTTTT. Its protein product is CASSNPVAVNNANTGELFF.

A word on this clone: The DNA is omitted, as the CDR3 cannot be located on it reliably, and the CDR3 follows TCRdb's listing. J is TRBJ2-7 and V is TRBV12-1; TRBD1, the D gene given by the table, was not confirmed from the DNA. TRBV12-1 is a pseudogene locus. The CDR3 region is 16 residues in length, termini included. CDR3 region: CASSFVAPGTGFEQYF.

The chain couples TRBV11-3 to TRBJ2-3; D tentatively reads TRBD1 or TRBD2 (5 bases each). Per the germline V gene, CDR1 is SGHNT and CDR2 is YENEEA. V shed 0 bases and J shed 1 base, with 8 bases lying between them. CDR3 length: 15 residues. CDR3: CASSLDGGRTDTQYF. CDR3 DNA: TGTGCCAGCAGCTTAGATGGGGGACGCACAGATACGCAGTATTTT.

CDR3 residues: CASSLRATSGANVLTF. The CDR3 coding sequence is TGTGCCAGCAGTTTGAGGGCGACCTCTGGGGCCAACGTCCTGACTTTC. The genes are TRBV28 and TRBJ2-6, with a tentative D call TRBD2 (5 bases). Germline V gives CDR1 MDHEN, CDR2 SYDVKM. This CDR3 has 16 residues. V was shortened by 3 bases and J by 0 bases, with 9 bases between the two germline ends.

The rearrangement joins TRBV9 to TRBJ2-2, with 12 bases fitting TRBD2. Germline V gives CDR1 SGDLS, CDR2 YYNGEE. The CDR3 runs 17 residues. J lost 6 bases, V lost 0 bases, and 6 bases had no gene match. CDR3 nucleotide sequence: TGTGCCAGCAGCGTAGTGGCTAGCGGGAGGGTGCCCGGGGAGCTGTTTTTT. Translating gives CASSVVASGRVPGELFF.

This chain's CDR3 is CSAGTGTDQPQHF. The CDR3 nucleotides read TGCAGCGCCGGGACAGGGACCGATCAGCCCCAGCATTTT. The J gene is TRBJ1-5, the V gene TRBV29-1; TRBD1 matches 9 bases. V lost 7 bases and J lost 5; bases outside the gene matches: 6. This CDR3 is built from 13 residues. Germline CDR1 and CDR2: SQVTM and ANQGSEA.